This T cell receptor beta chain was retrieved from a study of cytomegalovirus exposure and HLA in healthy donors. PCR employed 60 Vbeta and 13 Jbeta primers. TCRdb keeps only in-frame clones here, not all; method: immunoSEQ multiplex PCR. The sample holds 110,000 or so clones, 75% seen once. Sequenced input: PBMCs. This receptor was taken from a woman aged 40 to 50 in good health and CMV-seropositive.

The CDR3 bases are TGTGCCAGTAGCACGGAGACAGGGATGGGGCAGCCCCAGCATTTT. This encodes CASSTETGMGQPQHF. V usage is TRBV19 and J usage is TRBJ1-5; 7 bases fit TRBD1. V was pared by 6 bases and J by 7 bases, with 12 bases of the junction left unmatched. This CDR3 has 15 residues. CDR1 LNHDA and CDR2 SQIVND come from the germline V gene (reference sequence).